This T cell receptor (beta chain) was captured in a study of T cell responses to AZD1222 COVID-19 vaccine. Study-level points and caveats: Females made up more of the donors, who were largely white British, and clonal diversity may have come out too low. Across the whole spike, CD4 TCRs peaked at regions 160-218 and 743-854. Elevations in Spike-specific TCR breadth and depth followed administration of two AZD1222 doses.

This CDR3 contains 13 residues. V was clipped by 1 base and J by 6 bases, with 10 bases between them. Germline V gene sequence: CDR1 LGHDT, CDR2 YNNKEL (reference sequence). With regard to this clone: Its target is not known.

Assay used: immunoSEQ multiplex PCR; TCRdb lists only in-frame clones, some missing. This table has about 120,000 clones, around 87% appearing once. The chain couples TRBV3-1 (or the pseudogene TRBV3-2) to TRBJ2-7; perhaps TRBD1 as D (5 bases). The clonotype was recovered from an adult who received the AZD1222 COVID-19 vaccine. The material was peripheral blood, obtained 28 days after the second AZD1222 dose. The CDR3, as DNA: TGTGCCAGCAGCCAAGGGGGCTTATCCGAGCAGTACTTC. This sequence encodes CASSQGGLSEQYF.